Listed here are 26 T cell receptor beta chains from one sample, sequenced in a study of CD8 T cells in ankylosing spondylitis (dated by TCRdb to 2015 to 2018). The library was produced with 5' RACE. TCRdb names Illumina HiSeq 2500 as the instrument used. Using fastp trimming at Q25 and MiXCR clonotype assembly, TCRdb reanalyzed the public sequencing data and kept in-frame beta chains. A single entry per CDR3 protein holds the most common genes and DNA from its merged rows. The sample records 120,000 or so distinct CDR3 sequences, roughly an eighth of which are singletons. The ten top clones hold around 3% of the sample. Sequenced: blood, either unsorted or a sorted T cell fraction (not recorded which). The receptors were gathered from a female donor with ankylosing spondylitis or in good health (not recorded which).

The rearrangement joins TRBV18 to TRBJ2-7; D is perhaps TRBD1 (5 bases). Trimming removed 3 bases at V and 1 base at J, with 13 bases between. This CDR3 spans 15 amino acids. Germline lookup yields CDR1 KGHSH and CDR2 LQKENI. CDR3 residues: CASSPTAQGSYEQYF. CDR3 nucleotides: TGTGCCAGCTCACCGACGGCGCAGGGATCCTACGAGCAGTACTTC. Looking up the rest from reference TRBV18 and TRBJ2-7 gives the full variable domain: NAGVMQNPRHLVRRRGQEARLRCSPMKGHSHVYWYRQLPEEGLKFMVYLQKENIIDESGMPKERFSAEFPKEGPSILRIQQVVRGDSAAYFCASSPTAQGSYEQYFGPGTRLTVT.

This chain links TRBV10-3 with TRBJ2-1, with D hard to call. Germline V lookup: CDR1 ENHRY, CDR2 SYGVKD. V was cut by 2 bases and J by 9 bases, with 11 bases left in between. This CDR3 contains 13 residues. The CDR3 sequence: CAISEPLYSEQFF. The CDR3 nucleotides read TGTGCCATCAGTGAGCCCCTGTATAGTGAGCAGTTCTTC.

This clonotype was recorded at least ten times. The chain couples TRBV20-1 to TRBJ2-3; D unclear. V was clipped by 1 base and J by 1 base, with 9 bases between them. Germline CDR1 is DFQATT and CDR2 is SNEGSKA (reference sequence). This CDR3 spans 14 amino acids. Here the CDR3 DNA reads TGCAGTGCTAGAGCAGGAGAAGGCACAGATACGCAGTATTTT. This gives the protein CSARAGEGTDTQYF.

This clonotype was seen ten or more times. The chain employs TRBV29-1 and TRBJ2-2; D possibly corresponds to TRBD2 (6 bases). Germline CDR1 and CDR2: SQVTM and ANQGSEA. The CDR3 is made up of 13 amino acids. The V end lost 5 bases, the J end lost 5 bases, and 12 bases lay between the germline ends. CDR3 region: CSVRGAGTGELFF. Written as DNA, the CDR3 is TGCAGCGTTCGAGGGGCGGGAACCGGGGAGCTGTTTTTT.

The genes are TRBV7-9 and TRBJ1-5; maybe TRBD1 (5 bases). Trimming left V 5 bases short and J 1 base short, with 15 bases between. This CDR3 is built from 16 residues. Germline V gives CDR1 SEHNR, CDR2 FQNEAQ (reference sequence). For the CDR3, the DNA is TGTGCCAGCAGCCCCGGGGGGGGTAGGAGCAATCAGCCCCAGCATTTT. Amino acids: CASSPGGGRSNQPQHF.

The chain's CDR3 is CASRRGQGSTDTQYF. The DNA for the CDR3 is TGTGCCAGCAGACGAGGACAGGGAAGCACAGATACGCAGTATTTT. The gene calls are TRBV12-3 or TRBV12-4 and TRBJ2-3; 8 nucleotides agree with TRBD1. The V segment lost 6 bases and the J segment 0 bases; nucleotides outside the gene matches: 5. CDR3 length equals 15 residues.

This clonotype was found a few times. The genes are TRBV28 and TRBJ2-1; D is possibly TRBD1 or TRBD2 (5 bases each). Trimming removed 7 bases at V and 0 bases at J, with 16 bases between. Germline V CDR1 and CDR2: MDHEN, SYDVKM. This CDR3 is built from 16 residues. The CDR3 is CASTVRGGSSYNEQFF. CDR3 nucleotides: TGTGCCAGCACCGTGAGGGGCGGCAGCTCCTACAATGAGCAGTTCTTC.

V usage is TRBV5-1 and J usage is TRBJ2-1; 9 bases align to TRBD2. Trimming removed 8 bases from V and 3 bases from J; junction bases left unmatched: 6. The CDR3 extends over 14 amino acids. CDR1 and CDR2 from the germline V gene are SGHRS and YFSETQ. The CDR3 protein is CASRLAGSYNEQFF. In DNA, the CDR3 is TGCGCCAGTCGGCTAGCGGGAAGCTACAATGAGCAGTTCTTC.

This clonotype was recorded many times. The chain combines TRBV20-1 with TRBJ2-3; the match to TRBD2 covers 10 bases. This CDR3 has 15 amino acids. Germline CDR1 DFQATT, CDR2 SNEGSKA (reference sequence). The junction had 8 bases not matched to a gene; V was cut back by 6 bases and J by 2 bases. The CDR3 protein is CSANRLAGATDTQYF. CDR3 bases: TGCAGTGCGAATCGTCTAGCGGGGGCCACAGATACGCAGTATTTT.

Many counts were recorded for this clonotype. The junction departs from the called germline gene at one end, perhaps through a read error. The chain recombines TRBV11-2 with TRBJ1-3, with a weak D call TRBD1 (5 bases). Germline V gene lookup returns CDR1 SGHAT and CDR2 FQNNGV. The CDR3 is made up of 14 amino acids. Here the CDR3 DNA reads TGTGCCAGCAGTTTAGGGGCTCCTGGAAACACCATATATTTT. It specifies CASSLGAPGNTIYF.

Points on this clonotype: It may be a read error: a sequence one base away is much more abundant. The chain combines TRBV12-3 or TRBV12-4 with TRBJ2-1; no clear D gene. This CDR3 has 17 residues. V lost 3 bases and J 0 bases, leaving 15 bases between the germline ends. CDR3 residues: CASSFSPRVSSYNEQFF. The CDR3 DNA follows: TGTGCCAGCAGTTTCTCCCCTCGTGTGAGCTCCTACAATGAGCAGTTCTTC.

In its sample, this clonotype was seen many times. The chain uses TRBV9 and TRBJ2-1; the D is unclear. CDR3 length equals 15 residues. The V gene lost 4 bases and the J gene lost 4 bases, with 15 bases spanning the gap. Germline CDR1 is SGDLS and CDR2 is YYNGEE. DNA of the CDR3: TGTGCCAGCAGCTCCACAGCCGAAGGGTACAATGAGCAGTTCTTC. Its translation is CASSSTAEGYNEQFF.

This clonotype was recorded at least ten times. V gene TRBV5-1 combines with J gene TRBJ2-2; 7 positions agree with TRBD1. The CDR3 spans 15 residues. The V gene's germline CDR1 is SGHRS and CDR2 YFSETQ. The junction had 6 bases not matched to a gene; V was cut back by 4 bases and J by 3 bases. The CDR3 DNA reads as TGCGCCAGCAGCAGTCGACAGGGTTACACCGGGGAGCTGTTTTTT. It specifies CASSSRQGYTGELFF. Filled out from reference TRBV5-1 and TRBJ2-2, the complete variable domain reads KAGVTQTPRYLIKTRGQQVTLSCSPISGHRSVSWYQQTPGQGLQFLFEYFSETQRNKGNFPGRFSGRQFSNSRSEMNVSTLELGDSALYLCASSSRQGYTGELFFGEGSRLTVL.

In its sample, this clonotype was seen many times. V is TRBV4-2 and J is TRBJ2-5; 10 nucleotides line up with TRBD1. The CDR3 loop spans 17 amino acids. Per the germline V gene, CDR1 is LGHNA and CDR2 is YNFKEQ. V shed 0 bases and J 5 bases; nucleotides not matched to a gene: 9. In DNA form, the CDR3 reads TGTGCCAGCAGCCAAGATCCTACCGGGACAGGGGATGAGACCCAGTACTTC. This codes for CASSQDPTGTGDETQYF.

This clonotype was recorded at least ten times. The chain employs TRBV28 and TRBJ2-7; D gene ambiguous. V was cut by 8 bases and J by 5 bases, with 16 bases left in between. The CDR3 has 13 residues. Germline CDR1 MDHEN, CDR2 SYDVKM. CDR3 region: CASGIGAKDEQYF. The CDR3 DNA is TGTGCCAGCGGGATAGGTGCAAAGGACGAGCAGTACTTC.

This clonotype was recorded at least ten times. The chain joins TRBV4-1 to TRBJ2-7; TRBD1 matches 8 bases. V lost 4 bases, J lost 0 bases, and 8 bases stayed unmatched. Germline V gives CDR1 MGHRA, CDR2 YSYEKL. This CDR3 region has 16 residues. CDR3 sequence reads: CASSPLGQELSYEQYF. Here the CDR3 DNA reads TGCGCCAGCAGCCCCCTGGGACAGGAACTCTCCTACGAGCAGTACTTC.

The sample holds many counts of this clonotype. The rearrangement uses TRBV12-3 or TRBV12-4 and TRBJ1-4; 7 nucleotides align to TRBD1. After removal of 2 bases from V and 8 bases from J, the junction contained 5 bases not matched to a gene. This CDR3 contains 14 residues. CDR3 bases: TGTGCCAGCAGTTTAAGGCAGGGGGGAGAAAAACTGTTTTTT. Translation: CASSLRQGGEKLFF.

This clonotype was seen many times. The chain employs TRBV11-3 and TRBJ2-3; 11 nucleotides match TRBD2. Trimming at V came to 5 bases and at J to 6 bases, leaving 7 bases not matched to a gene. The CDR3 length is 15 residues. The germline CDR1 and CDR2 sequences are SGHNT and YENEEA. The CDR3 here is CASSPIAGGADTQYF. CDR3 sequence (DNA): TGTGCCAGCAGCCCAATAGCGGGAGGGGCGGATACGCAGTATTTT.

This clonotype was found many times. This chain joins TRBV12-3 or TRBV12-4 and TRBJ2-7, with D unclear. This CDR3 comprises 12 residues. Deletions cut 2 bases from V and 7 bases from J, with 9 bases between. The CDR3 loop is CASSLRWHEQYF. The DNA for the CDR3 is TGTGCCAGCAGTTTAAGGTGGCATGAGCAGTACTTC.

This clonotype was seen a handful of times. The chain combines TRBV6-1 with TRBJ1-5, with D unresolved. Germline V gene lookup returns CDR1 MNHNS and CDR2 SASEGT. The CDR3 has 14 residues. V lost 6 bases and J 2 bases, leaving 11 bases between the germline ends. In nucleotides, the CDR3 is TGTGCCAGCAGCAAGGGTGACGGCAATCAGCCCCAGCATTTT. Its protein product is CASSKGDGNQPQHF.

This clonotype was seen many times. The chain uses TRBV20-1 and TRBJ1-5; TRBD1 aligns across 11 bases. The ends lost 6 bases at V and 4 bases at J; junction bases unmatched: 14. Germline CDR1 DFQATT, CDR2 SNEGSKA (reference sequence). CDR3 length: 17 residues. The CDR3 reads CSALPGQGDLINQPQHF. The CDR3 DNA is TGCAGTGCGCTCCCGGGACAGGGGGATTTGATAAATCAGCCCCAGCATTTT.

There are many counts of this clonotype. The chain is built from TRBV20-1 and TRBJ2-1; the D gene is possibly TRBD1 (6 bases). This CDR3 has 14 residues. CDR1 is DFQATT, CDR2 SNEGSKA, per germline (reference sequence). V lost 2 bases and J 7 bases, leaving 15 bases between the germline ends. CDR3 bases: TGCAGTGCTAGACCGATCCAAGACAGGAATGAGCAGTTCTTC. This translates into CSARPIQDRNEQFF.

V usage is TRBV5-1 and J usage is TRBJ2-2, with D possibly being TRBD2 (6 bases). This CDR3 spans 15 amino acids. CDR1 SGHRS and CDR2 YFSETQ come from the germline V gene. Trimming took off 2 bases at V and 1 base at J, with 9 bases between the two ends. This chain's CDR3 is CASSLNGGNTGELFF. DNA for the CDR3: TGCGCCAGCAGCTTAAACGGGGGGAACACCGGGGAGCTGTTTTTT.

This clonotype has more than one count but fewer than ten. The chain couples TRBV12-3 or TRBV12-4 to TRBJ2-1; the match to TRBD1 covers 9 bases. This CDR3 is 16 amino acids long. The J segment lost 6 bases and the V segment lost 4 bases, leaving 10 bases of the junction unmatched. The CDR3 nucleotides are TGTGCCAGCAGTTCCAGCTACAGGACAGGGGCCAATGAGCAGTTCTTC. Its protein is CASSSSYRTGANEQFF.

Ten or more counts support this clonotype. The chain recombines TRBV5-1 with TRBJ2-2; 8 nucleotides match TRBD1. Per germline, CDR1 SGHRS and CDR2 YFSETQ. V trimming: 8 bases; J trimming: 7 bases; junction bases outside the gene matches: 7. This CDR3 region has 13 residues. The CDR3 DNA is TGCGCCAGTCAACAGGGGGAGTACGGGGAGCTGTTTTTT. As protein: CASQQGEYGELFF.

This clonotype was seen a handful of times. The J gene is TRBJ1-1, the V gene TRBV10-3; D is perhaps TRBD1 (5 bases). The V end was cut by 7 bases, the J end by 1 base, with 13 bases between. Germline lookup yields CDR1 ENHRY and CDR2 SYGVKD. There are 14 residues in the CDR3. The CDR3 DNA reads TGTGCCATCAAAACGGACACCTCGAACACTGAAGCTTTCTTT. Its protein product is CAIKTDTSNTEAFF.